This TCR beta chain appears in the sequencing data of a study of shared clonotypes between healthy human individuals. Looking at the study overall: A couple of women and a few men aged 18 to 49 made up the donors.

Deep level was the assay's run setting. Assay used: immunoSEQ multiplex PCR; TCRdb lists only in-frame clones, some missing. The table lists more than 2,000,000 clones, roughly 93% of them singletons. Note on this clone: The antigen is not known.

Study-level points and caveats: Relative to memory subsets, naive subsets generally showed larger estimated richness. Non-shared clonotypes had lower generation probabilities than those shared by all four donors.

The source is a young man in good health. Some clones in this sample may be carry-over from other donors' samples. Input material: naive CD4+ T cells from PBMCs. Subset of the sample: CD45RA+ positively selected.

The CDR3 is CASSFSGGSGNTIYF. The CDR3 nucleotides read TGTGCCAGCAGCTTTAGCGGCGGCTCTGGAAACACCATATATTTT. The chain couples TRBV7-9 to TRBJ1-3; D is undetermined. Germline values: CDR1 SEHNR, CDR2 FQNEAQ (reference sequence). The CDR3 totals 15 residues. With 3 bases removed from V and 0 bases from J, the gap between germline ends came to 9 bases.